These 24 T cell receptor beta chains share one sample of origin, sequenced in a study of blood T cell repertoires in COVID-19. TCRdb's table, derived via immunoSEQ multiplex PCR, lists solely in-frame clones and lacks some. The sample lists 100,000 or so clones; about 87% were seen once. Sequencing was done on a sample of peripheral blood. Every receptor here comes from a man aged 50 or older with active or convalescent COVID-19.

This sequence joins TRBV4-2 and TRBJ1-1; 9 positions agree with TRBD1. The CDR3 has 15 residues. V was clipped by 0 bases and J by 8 bases; unmatched bases: 7. Germline V CDR1 and CDR2: LGHNA, YNFKEQ. The CDR3, as DNA: TGTGCCAGCAGCCAAGATACAGGGGGCGGTTTAGAAGCTTTCTTT. Translated: CASSQDTGGGLEAFF.

The chain links TRBV4-1 to TRBJ1-1; D remains ambiguous. From germline, CDR1 is MGHRA and CDR2 YSYEKL. Deletions cut 4 bases from V and 4 bases from J, with 16 bases between. The CDR3 spans 15 residues. The CDR3 sequence: CASSPPGVGSTEAFF. In DNA form, the CDR3 reads TGCGCCAGCAGCCCCCCAGGTGTGGGGAGCACTGAAGCTTTCTTT.

The V gene is TRBV18, the J gene TRBJ2-5, with D tentatively TRBD2 (5 bases). Germline V gene data show CDR1 as KGHSH and CDR2 as LQKENI. This CDR3 is 15 amino acids long. The V end lost 1 base, the J end lost 0 bases, and 9 bases lay between the germline ends. CDR3 DNA sequence: TGTGCCAGCTCACCACAGGCCGGGAACCAAGAGACCCAGTACTTC. Translation: CASSPQAGNQETQYF.

The chain links TRBV6-5 to TRBJ1-1, with D possibly matching TRBD1 (5 bases). Germline assignment: CDR1 MNHEY and CDR2 SVGAGI. This CDR3 has 14 residues. Trimming took 4 bases from V and 1 from J, leaving 10 bases between them. The CDR3 DNA follows: TGTGCCAGCAGTTTGACAGAGAAGAACACTGAAGCTTTCTTT. Translated, it gives CASSLTEKNTEAFF.

V and J are TRBV30 and TRBJ2-7, with 7 bases fitting TRBD1. CDR1 and CDR2 from the germline V gene are GTSNPN and SVGIG (reference sequence). The V segment lost 4 bases and the J segment 5 bases; nucleotides outside the gene matches: 8. The CDR3 runs 13 residues. DNA for the CDR3: TGTGCCTGGAACTCACAGGGGTACCACGAGCAGTACTTC. It yields the protein CAWNSQGYHEQYF. The full variable domain, with the rest looked up from reference TRBV30 and TRBJ2-7, is SQTIHQWPATLVQPVGSPLSLECTVEGTSNPNLYWYRQAAGRGLQLLFYSVGIGQISSEVPQNLSASRPQDRQFILSSKKLLLSDSGFYLCAWNSQGYHEQYFGPGTRLTVT.

The chain has TRBV23-1 and TRBJ2-7; D is uncertain. TRBV23-1 is recorded as an ORF, its role being uncertain. This CDR3 region has 13 residues. V was shortened by 4 bases and J by 1 base, with 8 bases between the two germline ends. CDR3 DNA: TGCGCCAGCAGTCCCAACTCTTCCTACGAGCAGTACGTC. It encodes CASSPNSSYEQYV.

The chain carries TRBV5-6 and TRBJ1-4, with a tentative D call TRBD1 (5 bases). The CDR3 extends over 13 amino acids. Germline V lookup: CDR1 SGHDT, CDR2 YYEEEE. The V and J ends lost 4 bases and 10 bases respectively, with 14 bases between them. CDR3 sequence (DNA): TGTGCCAGCAGCGCAGGGCCCGAACTAAAACTGTTTTTT. Amino acids: CASSAGPELKLFF.

The chain couples TRBV28 to TRBJ1-5, with D hard to call. The CDR3 runs 12 residues. Per the germline V gene, CDR1 is MDHEN and CDR2 is SYDVKM. The V end lost 5 bases, the J end lost 7 bases, and 9 bases lay between the germline ends. CDR3 loop: CASSKQTQPQHF. As DNA, the CDR3 is TGTGCCAGCAGTAAACAAACACAGCCCCAGCATTTT.

The chain combines TRBV6-5 with TRBJ1-4; D may be TRBD1 (6 bases). This CDR3 is 12 amino acids long. Trimming took off 6 bases at V and 6 bases at J, with 8 bases between the two ends. CDR1 and CDR2 from the germline V gene are MNHEY and SVGAGI. The CDR3 DNA reads as TGTGCCAGCAGAAACAGGGATGAAAAACTGTTTTTT. Translating it yields CASRNRDEKLFF.

The V call is TRBV7-6, the J call TRBJ2-5; D is perhaps TRBD1 (5 bases). V gave up 5 bases and J gave up 2 bases, with 15 bases separating them. CDR3 size: 15 residues. The germline gives CDR1 SGHVS, CDR2 FNYEAQ. The CDR3 region is CASSPSGLGQETQYF. The CDR3 DNA follows: TGTGCCAGCAGCCCCTCAGGGTTGGGACAAGAGACCCAGTACTTC.

This chain uses TRBV27 with TRBJ1-3, with D perhaps matching TRBD1 (6 bases). CDR1 is MNHEY, CDR2 SMNVEV, per germline (reference sequence). Trimming left V 5 bases short and J 0 bases short, with 17 bases between. This CDR3 has 17 amino acids. The CDR3 bases are TGTGCCAGCAGTGAAACGGGCAGGGGAGTCTCTGGAAACACCATATATTTT. Its translation: CASSETGRGVSGNTIYF.

This rearrangement joins TRBV19 to TRBJ1-2; 7 positions agree with TRBD1. The CDR3 contains 18 residues. The V gene end was trimmed by 6 bases and the J gene end by 4 bases; junction bases not matched to a gene: 20. The germline V gene has CDR1 LNHDA and CDR2 SQIVND (reference sequence). The CDR3 loop reads CASRRLKGGGGEGYGYTF. The CDR3 bases are TGTGCCAGTAGACGACTCAAAGGGGGCGGCGGAGAAGGCTATGGCTACACCTTC.

This chain joins TRBV24-1 and TRBJ2-2; 8 bases fit TRBD1. CDR3 length: 16 amino acids. The V gene end was trimmed by 2 bases and the J gene end by 6 bases; junction bases not matched to a gene: 7. Per germline, CDR1 KGHDR and CDR2 SFDVKD. CDR3 nucleotide sequence: TGTGCCACCAGTGATTCCCTTACAGGGGGTGCCGGGGAGCTGTTTTTT. This encodes CATSDSLTGGAGELFF.

The V and J genes are TRBV6-1 and TRBJ2-3, with TRBD2 matching over 11 bases. The V gene end was trimmed by 1 base and the J gene end by 5 bases; junction bases not matched to a gene: 5. Germline values: CDR1 MNHNS, CDR2 SASEGT. This CDR3 is 16 amino acids long. CDR3 nucleotides: TGTGCCAGCAGTGAAGGTAGCGGGGGGGCCATAGATACGCAGTATTTT. This sequence encodes CASSEGSGGAIDTQYF.

V and J are TRBV18 and TRBJ2-5; D might be TRBD1 (6 bases). This CDR3 region has 16 residues. In germline, CDR1 is KGHSH, CDR2 LQKENI. The ends were cut back, 0 bases at V and 4 bases at J, with 15 bases in the middle. The CDR3 nucleotides are TGTGCCAGCTCACCACCAAACCGGGACATAGGAGAGACCCAGTACTTC. Protein sequence: CASSPPNRDIGETQYF.

This chain connects TRBV4-2 to TRBJ2-2; D may be TRBD1 (5 bases). Looked up from germline, CDR1 is LGHNA and CDR2 is YNFKEQ. V lost 7 bases and J lost 1, with 7 bases in between. The CDR3 length is 13 residues. This CDR3 is CASTDKNTGELFF. For the CDR3, the DNA is TGTGCCAGCACGGACAAGAACACCGGGGAGCTGTTTTTT.

On this clone: The same CDR3 can be traced to other DNA sequences in this sample. The rearrangement uses TRBV19 and TRBJ1-5; 8 nucleotides line up with TRBD1. Germline V CDR1 and CDR2: LNHDA, SQIVND (reference sequence). CDR3 length equals 14 residues. V trimming: 6 bases; J trimming: 2 bases; junction bases outside the gene matches: 3. CDR3 in DNA: TGTGCCAGTAGCGGACAGGGAGGCAATCAGCCCCAGCATTTT. Encoded protein: CASSGQGGNQPQHF.

The genes are TRBV5-6 and TRBJ1-5, with 8 bases that match TRBD1. CDR1 and CDR2 (germline): SGHDT, YYEEEE. CDR3 length: 15 amino acids. The V segment lost 1 base and the J segment 5 bases; nucleotides outside the gene matches: 5. CDR3 sequence: CASSLKSQGDQPQHF. In DNA, the CDR3 is TGTGCCAGCAGCTTGAAATCACAGGGGGATCAGCCCCAGCATTTT. Full variable domain (missing parts from reference TRBV5-6 and TRBJ1-5): DAGVTQSPTHLIKTRGQQVTLRCSPKSGHDTVSWYQQALGQGPQFIFQYYEEEERQRGNFPDRFSGHQFPNYSSELNVNALLLGDSALYLCASSLKSQGDQPQHFGDGTRLSIL.

The gene calls are TRBV2 and TRBJ1-4; D gene uncertain. Germline V gene sequence: CDR1 SNHLY, CDR2 FYNNEI. The CDR3 contains 17 residues. With 3 bases removed from V and 0 bases from J, the gap between germline ends came to 14 bases. The CDR3, as DNA: TGTGCCAGCAGTGACACAAGATCCTTTGCAACTAATGAAAAACTGTTTTTT. Translating gives CASSDTRSFATNEKLFF.

This chain connects TRBV11-2 to TRBJ1-1; D gene unclear. Germline V CDR1 and CDR2: SGHAT, FQNNGV. This CDR3 is built from 12 residues. Between the trimmed V and J ends, which lost 0 bases and 11 bases, there was a span of 10 bases. The CDR3 is CASSLDNSLAFF. DNA of the CDR3: TGTGCCAGCAGCTTAGATAACTCTTTGGCTTTCTTT.

The V and J genes are TRBV7-6 and TRBJ1-6; D not resolved. CDR1 is SGHVS, CDR2 FNYEAQ, per germline. The length of the CDR3 is 18 residues. Trimming took 6 bases from V and 4 from J, leaving 22 bases between them. The CDR3: CASSIADAVSDYNSPLHF. The CDR3 DNA reads as TGTGCCAGCAGTATTGCAGATGCCGTCTCAGATTATAATTCACCCCTCCACTTT.

V usage is TRBV6-1 and J usage is TRBJ2-5, with 8 bases that match TRBD2. The CDR3 length is 17 residues. CDR1 and CDR2 (germline): MNHNS, SASEGT. Germline trimming cut 2 bases from V and 5 bases from J; bases unmatched to any gene: 13. The DNA for the CDR3 is TGTGCCAGCAGTGAACCCTCTTGGGTAGCGGGGCCCGAGACCCAGTACTTC. Protein product: CASSEPSWVAGPETQYF.

This clone has more than one count but fewer than ten. The J gene is TRBJ1-3, the V gene TRBV14; 8 bases are shared with TRBD1. Germline trimming cut 0 bases from V and 0 bases from J; bases unmatched to any gene: 7. Looked up from germline, CDR1 is SGHDN and CDR2 is FVKESK. This CDR3 region has 18 residues. The CDR3 coding sequence is TGTGCCAGCAGCCAAGACCTGGGACAGGTCGGCTCTGGAAACACCATATATTTT. It is translated as CASSQDLGQVGSGNTIYF.

V and J are TRBV6-1 and TRBJ1-2; D unclear. This CDR3 contains 14 residues. Trimming pared 1 base from V and 9 bases from J, leaving 15 bases between. Germline CDR1 is MNHNS and CDR2 is SASEGT. In DNA, the CDR3 is TGTGCCAGCAGTGAAGGATCCCTGGCCTTAAGCTACACCTTC. It specifies CASSEGSLALSYTF.